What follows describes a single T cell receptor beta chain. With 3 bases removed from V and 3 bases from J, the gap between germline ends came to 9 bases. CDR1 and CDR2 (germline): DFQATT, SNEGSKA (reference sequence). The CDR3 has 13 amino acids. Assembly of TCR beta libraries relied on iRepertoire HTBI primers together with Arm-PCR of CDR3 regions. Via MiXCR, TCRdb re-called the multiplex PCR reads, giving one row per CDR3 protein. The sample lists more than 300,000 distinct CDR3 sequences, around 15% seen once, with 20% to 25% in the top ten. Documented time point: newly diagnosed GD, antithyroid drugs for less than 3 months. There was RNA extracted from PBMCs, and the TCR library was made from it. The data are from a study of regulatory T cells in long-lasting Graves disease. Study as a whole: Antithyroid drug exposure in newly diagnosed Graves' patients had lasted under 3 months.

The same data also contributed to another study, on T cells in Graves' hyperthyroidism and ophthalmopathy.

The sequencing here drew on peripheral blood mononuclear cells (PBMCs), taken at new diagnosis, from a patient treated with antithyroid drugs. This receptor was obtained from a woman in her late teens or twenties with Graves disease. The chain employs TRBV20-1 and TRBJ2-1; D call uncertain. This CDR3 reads CSASTDNYNEQFF. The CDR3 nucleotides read TGCAGTGCTAGTACGGATAACTACAATGAGCAGTTCTTC.